The 29 T cell receptor beta chains presented below share a single source sample, sequenced in a study of cytomegalovirus exposure and HLA in healthy donors. Sequenced by immunoSEQ multiplex PCR; TCRdb stores in-frame clones only, minus some. The repertoire holds roughly 67,000 clones, with about 91% as singletons. Sequencing was performed on PBMCs. These receptors were collected from a man aged 18 to 35 in good health and CMV-seronegative.

This chain joins TRBV2 and TRBJ1-1; no firm D call. Germline V CDR1 and CDR2: SNHLY, FYNNEI. CDR3 size: 13 residues. The V end lost 5 bases, the J end lost 5 bases, and 12 bases lay between the germline ends. The CDR3 DNA is TGTGCCAGCAGTACAGTGGGTTCTACTGAAGCTTTCTTT. It codes for CASSTVGSTEAFF. Using reference TRBV2 and TRBJ1-1 for the parts outside the CDR3, the full variable domain is EPEVTQTPSHQVTQMGQEVILRCVPISNHLYFYWYRQILGQKVEFLVSFYNNEISEKSEIFDDQFSVERPDGSNFTLKIRSTKLEDSAMYFCASSTVGSTEAFFGQGTRLTVV.

The chain has TRBV29-1 and TRBJ2-7, with D possibly being TRBD1 (6 bases). The V end lost 6 bases, the J end lost 3 bases, and 9 bases lay between the germline ends. Germline CDR1 reads SQVTM; CDR2 reads ANQGSEA. The CDR3 spans 11 residues. As DNA, the CDR3 is TGCAGCGTCGGACAGTTCTACGAGCAGTACTTC. Translating it yields CSVGQFYEQYF.

The chain links TRBV5-1 to TRBJ2-1; TRBD2 is a possible D gene (6 bases). Germline lookup yields CDR1 SGHRS and CDR2 YFSETQ. The CDR3 totals 14 residues. V was pared by 0 bases and J by 5 bases, with 9 bases between. The CDR3 DNA is TGCGCCAGCAGCTTGGTTAGCGGAAACAATGAGCAGTTCTTC. Its protein product is CASSLVSGNNEQFF.

This clone came up once. The chain links TRBV4-1 to TRBJ2-1; perhaps TRBD2 as D (5 bases). CDR3 size: 14 residues. Per the germline V gene, CDR1 is MGHRA and CDR2 is YSYEKL. V lost 1 base and J lost 6, with 10 bases in between. CDR3 in DNA: TGCGCCAGCAGCCAAGCCCTAGCTTTCAATGAGCAGTTCTTC. This sequence encodes CASSQALAFNEQFF.

CDR3 sequence reads: CSVDYFTDTQYF. Written as DNA, the CDR3 is TGCAGCGTTGACTATTTCACAGATACGCAGTATTTT. The chain links TRBV29-1 to TRBJ2-3; D ambiguous. Germline CDR1 SQVTM, CDR2 ANQGSEA. The CDR3 covers 12 residues. V lost 3 bases to trimming and J lost 2 bases, with 6 bases between them.

This chain joins TRBV27 and TRBJ2-3, with 12 bases matching TRBD2. CDR1 and CDR2 (germline): MNHEY, SMNVEV (reference sequence). This CDR3 is built from 17 residues. V was pared by 4 bases and J by 1 base, with 6 bases of the junction left unmatched. The DNA for the CDR3 is TGTGCCAGCAGTTCACGGACTAGCGGGATTGGCACAGATACGCAGTATTTT. As protein: CASSSRTSGIGTDTQYF.

V is TRBV7-2 and J is TRBJ2-3, with D possibly TRBD2 on 7 matching bases. The V end lost 5 bases, the J end lost 7 bases, and 16 bases lay between the germline ends. This CDR3 has 14 residues. Germline V gene lookup returns CDR1 SGHTA and CDR2 FQGNSA. CDR3 nucleotides: TGTGCCAGCAGCCCTAGGGGGGAGGGGAATACGCAGTATTTT. Residues: CASSPRGEGNTQYF.

The rearrangement uses TRBV7-9 and TRBJ2-1; D call uncertain. The CDR3 contains 12 residues. Germline CDR1 and CDR2: SEHNR and FQNEAQ (reference sequence). V shed 2 bases and J shed 9 bases, with 8 bases lying between them. CDR3 nucleotide sequence: TGTGCCAGCAGCTTAAACCGCGTTGAGCAGTTCTTC. It yields the protein CASSLNRVEQFF.

J is TRBJ2-7 and V is TRBV7-2; 10 bases map to TRBD2. Germline CDR1 SGHTA, CDR2 FQGNSA. The V segment lost 4 bases and the J segment 7 bases; nucleotides outside the gene matches: 4. CDR3 size: 13 residues. CDR3 sequence reads: CASSSQAGGEQYF. The DNA for the CDR3 is TGTGCCAGCAGCTCGCAAGCGGGAGGGGAGCAGTACTTC.

The chain couples TRBV10-3 to TRBJ1-2, with a possible D match to TRBD1 (6 bases). Per the germline V gene, CDR1 is ENHRY and CDR2 is SYGVKD. There are 13 residues in the CDR3. V was trimmed by 11 bases and J by 1 base, leaving 14 bases between them. The CDR3 region is CAATGQNNYGYTF. DNA of the CDR3: TGTGCCGCAACCGGACAGAATAACTATGGCTACACCTTC.

In DNA form, the CDR3 reads TGTGCCACCGAGGGTCGGGGTCATCAGCCCCAGCATTTT. It yields the protein CATEGRGHQPQHF. The chain links TRBV19 to TRBJ1-5; no definite D call. The CDR3 is 13 amino acids. Germline assignment: CDR1 LNHDA and CDR2 SQIVND (reference sequence). With 10 bases removed from V and 5 bases from J, the gap between germline ends came to 15 bases.

The rearrangement uses TRBV15 and TRBJ1-5, with 7 positions matching TRBD1. Trimming cost V 5 bases and J 3 bases; bases outside gene matches: 4. The germline V gene has CDR1 LNHNV and CDR2 YYDKDF (reference sequence). The CDR3 covers 14 residues. CDR3 residues: CATSGTEFNQPQHF. The DNA for the CDR3 is TGTGCCACCAGCGGGACAGAATTCAATCAGCCCCAGCATTTT.

This chain joins TRBV5-5 and TRBJ2-1, with 10 bases identical to TRBD2. The V and J ends lost 0 bases and 7 bases, in that order; junction bases with no gene match: 4. Germline V gives CDR1 SGHKS, CDR2 YYEKEE (reference sequence). This CDR3 is built from 15 residues. The chain's CDR3 is CASSLASGRGNEQFF. CDR3 DNA: TGTGCCAGCAGCTTGGCTAGCGGGAGAGGGAATGAGCAGTTCTTC. The entire variable domain, with the rest obtained from reference TRBV5-5 and TRBJ2-1, is as follows: DAGVTQSPTHLIKTRGQQVTLRCSPISGHKSVSWYQQVLGQGPQFIFQYYEKEERGRGNFPDRFSARQFPNYSSELNVNALLLGDSALYLCASSLASGRGNEQFFGPGTRLTVL.

This chain links TRBV9 with TRBJ2-2; D remains ambiguous. CDR1 is SGDLS and CDR2 is YYNGEE in the germline V gene. The CDR3 is 15 amino acids. The V end was cut by 4 bases, the J end by 0 bases, with 10 bases between. The CDR3 protein is CASSPATSNTGELFF. In DNA, the CDR3 is TGTGCCAGCAGCCCCGCGACATCGAACACCGGGGAGCTGTTTTTT. Looking up the rest from reference TRBV9 and TRBJ2-2 gives the full variable domain: DSGVTQTPKHLITATGQRVTLRCSPRSGDLSVYWYQQSLDQGLQFLIQYYNGEERAKGNILERFSAQQFPDLHSELNLSSLELGDSALYFCASSPATSNTGELFFGEGSRLTVL.

This chain connects TRBV2 to TRBJ2-3; the D gene is possibly TRBD1 (6 bases). Germline assignment: CDR1 SNHLY and CDR2 FYNNEI. CDR3 size: 14 residues. The ends were cut back, 1 base at V and 6 bases at J, with 11 bases in the middle. As DNA, the CDR3 is TGTGCCAGCAGTGAAGACAGGGATGGGGATACGCAGTATTTT. Translated, it gives CASSEDRDGDTQYF.

The CDR3: CASSIWEVNEQFF. The CDR3 DNA sequence: TGTGCCAGTAGTATCTGGGAGGTCAATGAGCAGTTCTTC. The rearrangement uses TRBV19 and TRBJ2-1, with D perhaps TRBD2 (6 bases). Trimming cost V 3 bases and J 6 bases, with 9 bases left between them. The CDR3 loop spans 13 amino acids. CDR1 and CDR2 (germline): LNHDA, SQIVND (reference sequence).

V gene TRBV6-1 combines with J gene TRBJ2-7; no clear D. The CDR3 loop spans 13 amino acids. V was cut by 7 bases and J by 1 base, with 11 bases left in between. Per the germline V gene, CDR1 is MNHNS and CDR2 is SASEGT. The CDR3 sequence is CASTRHVSYEQYF. DNA of the CDR3: TGTGCCAGCACCCGACACGTTTCCTACGAGCAGTACTTC.

The J gene is TRBJ2-1, the V gene TRBV27, with unresolved D. V lost 7 bases and J lost 4, with 20 bases in between. Germline-derived CDR1 and CDR2 are MNHEY and SMNVEV (reference sequence). This CDR3 region has 16 residues. CDR3 nucleotide sequence: TGTGCCAGCACCTCATGGAGTGGAGCGCGGTACAATGAGCAGTTCTTC. This codes for CASTSWSGARYNEQFF.

The rearrangement links TRBV7-2 to TRBJ2-5; no clear D. V lost 5 bases, J lost 1 base, and 8 bases lay in between. The germline CDR1 and CDR2 sequences are SGHTA and FQGNSA. The CDR3 is 13 amino acids. Here the CDR3 DNA reads TGTGCCAGCAGCCCAGAAACCCAAGAGACCCAGTACTTC. It codes for CASSPETQETQYF.

The chain combines TRBV7-2 with TRBJ2-7, with 10 bases fitting TRBD2. Germline V gene data show CDR1 as SGHTA and CDR2 as FQGNSA. This CDR3 has 15 amino acids. Unmatched junction bases numbered 3, after V lost 1 base and J lost 3 bases. DNA of the CDR3: TGTGCCAGCAGCTTAGATACTAGCGGGGTCTACGAGCAGTACTTC. It specifies CASSLDTSGVYEQYF.

A single count supports this clone. The genes are TRBV15 and TRBJ2-1; TRBD2 is a possible D gene (6 bases). The V end was cut by 5 bases, the J end by 8 bases, with 16 bases between. The CDR3 is 14 residues long. CDR1 and CDR2 (germline): LNHNV, YYDKDF (reference sequence). The CDR3 DNA is TGTGCCACCAGCGGTCGGGACGGAGGGGATGAGCAGTTCTTC. Amino acids: CATSGRDGGDEQFF.

The chain's CDR3 is CASSIERGEQYF. In DNA, the CDR3 is TGTGCCAGTAGTATCGAGAGAGGCGAGCAGTACTTC. V is TRBV19 and J is TRBJ2-7; D is uncertain. Germline CDR1 LNHDA, CDR2 SQIVND (reference sequence). The ends were cut back, 3 bases at V and 6 bases at J, with 9 bases in the middle. The CDR3 is made up of 12 amino acids.

V gene TRBV9 combines with J gene TRBJ2-2; the match to TRBD2 covers 7 bases. Germline V gives CDR1 SGDLS, CDR2 YYNGEE. The CDR3 covers 16 residues. Losses at the gene ends were 4 bases for V and 2 bases for J; bases not matched to a gene: 8. The CDR3, as DNA: TGTGCCAGCAGCCCCGGGACTACCATAAACACCGGGGAGCTGTTTTTT. Translating gives CASSPGTTINTGELFF.

This sequence joins TRBV27 and TRBJ2-1; tentatively, D is TRBD2 (6 bases). Per the germline V gene, CDR1 is MNHEY and CDR2 is SMNVEV (reference sequence). The CDR3 covers 14 residues. V lost 5 bases and J 4 bases, leaving 12 bases between the germline ends. This CDR3 is CASSPSGPYNEQFF. The DNA of the CDR3 is TGTGCCAGCAGTCCAAGCGGGCCTTACAATGAGCAGTTCTTC.

The chain carries TRBV2 and TRBJ2-6, with TRBD2 matching over 10 bases. Germline V gives CDR1 SNHLY, CDR2 FYNNEI. V lost 6 bases and J lost 1; bases outside the gene matches: 9. This CDR3 comprises 18 residues. The CDR3 protein is CASSPGLAGVSGANVLTF. As DNA, the CDR3 is TGTGCCAGCAGCCCCGGTCTAGCGGGAGTATCTGGGGCCAACGTCCTGACTTTC. Looking up the rest from reference TRBV2 and TRBJ2-6 gives the full variable domain: EPEVTQTPSHQVTQMGQEVILRCVPISNHLYFYWYRQILGQKVEFLVSFYNNEISEKSEIFDDQFSVERPDGSNFTLKIRSTKLEDSAMYFCASSPGLAGVSGANVLTFGAGSRLTVL.

The CDR3 DNA reads TGTGCCAGCAGCGGGGACTGGGGAAAAGGGCCCGGGGAGCTGTTTTTT. Protein: CASSGDWGKGPGELFF. The rearrangement joins TRBV5-6 to TRBJ2-2; TRBD2 might be the D (6 bases). Per the germline V gene, CDR1 is SGHDT and CDR2 is YYEEEE. V shed 4 bases and J shed 6 bases, with 19 bases lying between them. The CDR3 length is 16 residues. Looking up the rest from reference TRBV5-6 and TRBJ2-2 gives the full variable domain: DAGVTQSPTHLIKTRGQQVTLRCSPKSGHDTVSWYQQALGQGPQFIFQYYEEEERQRGNFPDRFSGHQFPNYSSELNVNALLLGDSALYLCASSGDWGKGPGELFFGEGSRLTVL.

This rearrangement joins TRBV28 to TRBJ1-2, with 12 bases that match TRBD1. The length of the CDR3 is 13 residues. CDR1 is MDHEN and CDR2 is SYDVKM in the germline V gene. Germline trimming cut 7 bases from V and 8 bases from J; bases unmatched to any gene: 5. CDR3 protein: CASTGQGAWGYTF. The CDR3, as DNA: TGTGCCAGCACGGGACAGGGGGCGTGGGGCTACACCTTC.

The genes are TRBV6-4 and TRBJ2-3; a weak D match, TRBD2 (5 bases). With 3 bases removed from V and 4 bases from J, the gap between germline ends came to 14 bases. Per germline, CDR1 MRHNA and CDR2 SNTAGT. The CDR3 totals 15 residues. Here the CDR3 DNA reads TGTGCCAGCAGTGAAGGAGAAGGGAGCTCAGATACGCAGTATTTT. Its protein product is CASSEGEGSSDTQYF.

The chain employs TRBV28 and TRBJ2-5, with 8 bases lining up with TRBD2. J gave up 3 bases and V 6 bases, and 12 bases lay outside the gene matches. This CDR3 contains 16 residues. CDR1 MDHEN and CDR2 SYDVKM come from the germline V gene. This CDR3 reads CASSQAGAVLKETQYF. The CDR3 bases are TGTGCCAGCAGCCAAGCGGGGGCGGTATTAAAAGAGACCCAGTACTTC.